This T cell receptor (beta chain) was recovered during a study of blood T cell repertoires in COVID-19. The germline V gene has CDR1 SGHAT and CDR2 FQNNGV. CDR3 length: 14 amino acids. V shed 4 bases, J shed 2 bases, and the junction held 2 bases outside the gene matches. Only in-frame clones appear in the TCRdb table, and some are missing; sequencing was by immunoSEQ multiplex PCR. This repertoire shows nearly 70,000 clones, roughly 88% found once; its top ten account for roughly 6.7%. The sample comprised peripheral blood. This chain links TRBV11-2 with TRBJ2-7; 10 bases fit TRBD1. The clonotype was recovered from a woman between 65 and 79 years old with acute or convalescent COVID-19. CDR3 sequence: CASSSGTGAYEQYF. The CDR3 DNA follows: TGTGCCAGCAGCTCCGGGACAGGGGCCTACGAGCAGTACTTC.